This T cell receptor (beta chain) appears in the sequencing data of a study of cytomegalovirus exposure and HLA in healthy donors. For the study at large: A prior analysis found about 120 million unique TCR beta sequences from around 180 million T cells.

The PCR ran on 60 Vbeta and 13 Jbeta primers. Measured with immunoSEQ multiplex PCR; TCRdb has only the in-frame clones, and not every one. The table has some 45,000 clones, about 70% seen once; the top ten hold roughly 6.3%. The V segment lost 3 bases and the J segment 5 bases; nucleotides outside the gene matches: 4. CDR3 length: 15 amino acids. Germline values: CDR1 LGHNA, CDR2 YNFKEQ. This clonotype originated in a man under 40 in good health and CMV-seronegative. Sequencing used PBMCs. The chain recombines TRBV4-2 with TRBJ2-2; 9 nucleotides line up with TRBD2. CDR3 coding DNA: TGTGCCAGCAGCCAGCGACTAGCGGCTACCGGGGAGCTGTTTTTT. Amino acids: CASSQRLAATGELFF.